This T cell receptor beta chain was sequenced during a study of Graves' ophthalmopathy and Graves' hyperthyroidism. Overall study results and limits: Thyroid clonotypes that were expanded above 0.001 frequency mostly also appeared in blood.

This clonotype was seen more than once but under ten times. Its antigen remains unidentified. Amplification of TCR beta CDR3 regions used RNA transcripts. Second-round multiplex PCR followed a first-round RT-PCR using HTBI primers. TCRdb independently ran MiXCR on the multiplex PCR reads; one entry per CDR3 protein. The table has about 550,000 distinct CDR3 sequences, roughly 39% seen once. The CDR3 is 14 residues long. Trimming left V 2 bases short and J 2 bases short, with 9 bases between. CDR1 is MNHNS, CDR2 SASEGT, per germline. Hyperthyroidism in these 18- to 65-year-old patients was newly diagnosed, lasting under 2 months. Additional autoimmune diseases, uncontrolled infections, pregnancy or lactation disqualified patients.

The sample consisted of peripheral blood or thyroid tissue (not recorded which). The receptor comes from an adult man with Graves' hyperthyroidism. This chain joins TRBV6-1 and TRBJ2-5; the D is unclear. CDR3 region: CASSENFYQETQYF. DNA for the CDR3: TGTGCCAGCAGTGAAAATTTCTATCAAGAGACCCAGTACTTC.